Following are 6 T cell receptor beta chains from one sample sequenced in a study of blood T cell repertoires in COVID-19. Assay used: immunoSEQ multiplex PCR; TCRdb lists only in-frame clones, some missing. Here the sample spans over 200,000 clones, approximately 88% being singletons. The source material was peripheral blood. The source is a woman under 40 with acute or convalescent COVID-19.

The chain carries TRBV4-3 and TRBJ2-7; TRBD2 agrees at 11 bases. The CDR3 is 15 amino acids. V shed 1 base, J shed 2 bases, and the junction held 1 base outside the gene matches. The germline V gene has CDR1 LGHNA and CDR2 YSLEER. The CDR3 spells CASSQGLAGTYEQYF. CDR3 bases: TGCGCCAGCAGCCAAGGACTAGCGGGAACCTACGAGCAGTACTTC.

This clone is a singleton in its sample. CDR3: CASSQSGQTYEQYF. DNA for the CDR3: TGTGCCAGCAGCCAATCGGGACAAACCTACGAGCAGTACTTC. This chain connects TRBV7-9 to TRBJ2-7; a weak D match, TRBD1 (6 bases). Trimming cost V 5 bases and J 2 bases, with 13 bases left between them. Germline assignment: CDR1 SEHNR and CDR2 FQNEAQ (reference sequence). The CDR3 is 14 residues long.

The chain has TRBV30 and TRBJ1-5; TRBD1 matches 7 bases. CDR1 is GTSNPN and CDR2 is SVGIG in the germline V gene (reference sequence). This CDR3 is built from 15 residues. V was clipped by 5 bases and J by 3 bases; unmatched bases: 10. CDR3 amino acids: CAWSQQGLNNQPQHF. CDR3 DNA: TGTGCCTGGTCTCAACAGGGGCTGAACAATCAGCCCCAGCATTTT.

This rearrangement joins TRBV3-1 (or the pseudogene TRBV3-2) to TRBJ2-7; 8 bases fit TRBD1. Germline CDR1 and CDR2: LGHDT and YNNKEL (reference sequence). There are 16 residues in the CDR3. V dropped 0 bases and J dropped 5; count of bases not matched to a gene: 9. The CDR3 is CASSQEGRTGKHEQYF. The CDR3 DNA is TGTGCCAGCAGCCAAGAAGGAAGGACAGGGAAACACGAGCAGTACTTC.

This chain connects TRBV2 to TRBJ2-7; TRBD2 matches at 8 bases. The CDR3 covers 14 residues. V lost 5 bases and J lost 1; bases outside the gene matches: 4. Germline CDR1 SNHLY, CDR2 FYNNEI. The CDR3 DNA sequence: TGTGCCAGCAGTCGACTAGCGCAATCCTACGAGCAGTACTTC. Translating gives CASSRLAQSYEQYF.

This chain links TRBV18 with TRBJ2-3; the D is unclear. In germline, CDR1 is KGHSH, CDR2 LQKENI. Trimming stripped 8 bases from V and 2 bases from J, with 11 bases between. The CDR3 sequence is 13 residues long. The DNA of the CDR3 is TGTGCCAGCGCCGACTTCCCCACAGATACGCAGTATTTT. It translates to CASADFPTDTQYF.